Listed below are T cell receptor beta chains from one sample, sequenced in a study of intratumoral heterogeneity in liver cancer. Using immunoSEQ multiplex PCR, the repertoire was profiled, and TCRdb retains in-frame clones only, with some absent. The table shows thousands of clones, with roughly two thirds occurring only once. Specimen: tumor tissue, collected before any cancer treatment. These receptors were obtained from a woman in her sixties or seventies with hepatocellular carcinoma. CDR3s include the opening cysteine and the closing phenylalanine or tryptophan. D genes are given only for firm matches. Only some rows state a clone size, as once, few, many or a class for expanded clones.

d_call: NA; j_call: TRBJ1-6; clone_size: NA; v_call: TRBV9; cdr3_length: 12; cdr3_nt: TGTGCCAGCAGCGTAGATAATTCACCCCTCCACTTT; cdr3_aa: CASSVDNSPLHF
d_call: NA; j_call: TRBJ1-2; clone_size: few; v_call: TRBV19; cdr3_length: 13; cdr3_nt: TGTGCCAGTAGTATACTGGACCGCTATGGCTACACCTTC; cdr3_aa: CASSILDRYGYTF
d_call: TRBD2; j_call: TRBJ2-7; clone_size: NA; v_call: TRBV28; cdr3_length: 15; cdr3_nt: TGTGCCAGCAGTTTAACGGGACTAGCGGGCTACGAGCAGTACTTC; cdr3_aa: CASSLTGLAGYEQYF
d_call: NA; j_call: TRBJ2-3; clone_size: NA; v_call: TRBV29-1; cdr3_length: 14; cdr3_nt: TGCAGCGTTGATGGCAGGGGTTTCACAGATACGCAGTATTTT; cdr3_aa: CSVDGRGFTDTQYF
d_call: NA; j_call: TRBJ2-3; clone_size: NA; v_call: TRBV6-6; cdr3_length: 15; cdr3_nt: TGTGCCAGCAGCCCTAATGGTAGGGCGGCAGATACGCAGTATTTT; cdr3_aa: CASSPNGRAADTQYF
d_call: NA; j_call: TRBJ2-1; clone_size: NA; v_call: TRBV7-8; cdr3_length: 12; cdr3_nt: TGTGCCAGCAGGTCGTCAGGGGAGGGGCAGTTCTTC; cdr3_aa: CASRSSGEGQFF
d_call: NA; j_call: TRBJ1-6; clone_size: NA; v_call: TRBV5-1; cdr3_length: 17; cdr3_nt: TGCGCCAGCAGCTTGTTGGGGGCCCAACATCATAATTCACCCCTCCACTTT; cdr3_aa: CASSLLGAQHHNSPLHF
d_call: NA; j_call: TRBJ2-4; clone_size: NA; v_call: TRBV5-1; cdr3_length: 15; cdr3_nt: TGCGCCAGCAGCGCCGGGCCCGTAGCCAAAAACATTCAGTACTTC; cdr3_aa: CASSAGPVAKNIQYF
d_call: TRBD1; j_call: TRBJ2-7; clone_size: NA; v_call: TRBV5-5; cdr3_length: 15; cdr3_nt: TGTGCCAGCAGCTATCGGACAGGGGAGCTGAACGAGCAGTACTTC; cdr3_aa: CASSYRTGELNEQYF
d_call: NA; j_call: TRBJ2-3; clone_size: NA; v_call: TRBV28; cdr3_length: 14; cdr3_nt: TGTGCCAGCAGTTCAACGGTGCAAGCAGATACGCAGTATTTT; cdr3_aa: CASSSTVQADTQYF
d_call: NA; j_call: TRBJ2-7; clone_size: NA; v_call: TRBV4-2; cdr3_length: 13; cdr3_nt: TGTGCCAGCAGCCAAGATGGGGGGACATACCCGTACTTC; cdr3_aa: CASSQDGGTYPYF
d_call: NA; j_call: TRBJ2-5; clone_size: NA; v_call: TRBV28; cdr3_length: 14; cdr3_nt: TGTGCCAGCAGTGTCGGGGATGCTCAAGAGACCCAGTACTTC; cdr3_aa: CASSVGDAQETQYF
d_call: TRBD1; j_call: TRBJ2-3; clone_size: NA; v_call: TRBV3-1/TRBV3-2; cdr3_length: 16; cdr3_nt: TGTGCCAGCAGCCAAGCCACCGGGACAGGGTCAGATACGCAGTATTTT; cdr3_aa: CASSQATGTGSDTQYF
d_call: NA; j_call: TRBJ2-7; clone_size: NA; v_call: TRBV6-1; cdr3_length: 12; cdr3_nt: TGTGCCAGCAGTGAAAGACTCTACGAGCAGTACTTC; cdr3_aa: CASSERLYEQYF
d_call: NA; j_call: TRBJ2-3; clone_size: NA; v_call: TRBV10-3; cdr3_length: 12; cdr3_nt: TGTGCCTCAGGGAGCGGCACAGATACGCAGTATTTT; cdr3_aa: CASGSGTDTQYF
d_call: NA; j_call: TRBJ1-2; clone_size: NA; v_call: TRBV19; cdr3_length: 12; cdr3_nt: TGTGCCAGTAGTATGACAGAGTATGGCTACACCTTC; cdr3_aa: CASSMTEYGYTF
d_call: TRBD1; j_call: TRBJ2-3; clone_size: NA; v_call: TRBV3-1/TRBV3-2; cdr3_length: 17; cdr3_nt: TGTGCCAGCAGCCAGACACTAAGGACAGGGGTGGCAGATACGCAGTATTTT; cdr3_aa: CASSQTLRTGVADTQYF